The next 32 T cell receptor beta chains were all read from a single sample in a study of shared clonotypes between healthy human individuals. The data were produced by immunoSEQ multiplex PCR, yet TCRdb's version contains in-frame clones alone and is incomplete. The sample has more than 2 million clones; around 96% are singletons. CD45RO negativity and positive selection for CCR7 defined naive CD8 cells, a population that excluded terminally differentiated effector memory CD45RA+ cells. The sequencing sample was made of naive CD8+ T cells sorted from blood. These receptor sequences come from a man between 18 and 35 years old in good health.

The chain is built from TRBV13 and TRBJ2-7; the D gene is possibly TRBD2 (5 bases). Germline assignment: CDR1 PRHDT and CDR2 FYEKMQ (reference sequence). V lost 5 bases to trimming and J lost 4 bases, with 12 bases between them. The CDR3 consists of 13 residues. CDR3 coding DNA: TGTGCCAGCAGCCGTCCCGGGGAGTACGAGCAGTACTTC. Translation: CASSRPGEYEQYF.

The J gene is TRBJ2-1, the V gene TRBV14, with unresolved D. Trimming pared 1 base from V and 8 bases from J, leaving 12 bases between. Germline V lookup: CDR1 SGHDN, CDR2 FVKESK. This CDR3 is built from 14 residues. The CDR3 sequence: CASSQVYSPDEQFF. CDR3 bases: TGTGCCAGCAGCCAAGTTTACTCGCCCGATGAGCAGTTCTTC.

Written as DNA, the CDR3 is TGTGCCAGCAGCTTTACCGGGACACAGCTCTTGAACGGTGAAGCTTTCTTT. Translated, it gives CASSFTGTQLLNGEAFF. This chain joins TRBV7-9 and TRBJ1-1; a weak D match, TRBD1 (6 bases). The germline CDR1 and CDR2 sequences are SEHNR and FQNEAQ (reference sequence). V lost 3 bases, J lost 7 bases, and 24 bases lay in between. The CDR3 contains 17 residues. Variable domain in full (rest from reference TRBV7-9 and TRBJ1-1): DTGVSQNPRHKITKRGQNVTFRCDPISEHNRLYWYRQTLGQGPEFLTYFQNEAQLEKSRLLSDRFSAERPKGSFSTLEIQRTEQGDSAMYLCASSFTGTQLLNGEAFFGQGTRLTVV.

The CDR3 loop reads CASRDGGYGYTF. The CDR3 DNA is TGTGCCAGCAGAGATGGGGGCTATGGCTACACCTTC. The rearrangement links TRBV6-5 to TRBJ1-2, with TRBD1 as a possible D gene (5 bases). V was clipped by 6 bases and J by 4 bases, with 9 bases between them. Germline-derived CDR1 and CDR2 are MNHEY and SVGAGI. The CDR3 has 12 residues.

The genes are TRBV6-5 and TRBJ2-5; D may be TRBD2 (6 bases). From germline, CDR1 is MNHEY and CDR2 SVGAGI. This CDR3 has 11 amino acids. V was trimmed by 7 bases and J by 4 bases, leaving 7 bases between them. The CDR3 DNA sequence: TGTGCCAGCAAGGGAGGAGAGACCCAGTACTTC. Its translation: CASKGGETQYF.

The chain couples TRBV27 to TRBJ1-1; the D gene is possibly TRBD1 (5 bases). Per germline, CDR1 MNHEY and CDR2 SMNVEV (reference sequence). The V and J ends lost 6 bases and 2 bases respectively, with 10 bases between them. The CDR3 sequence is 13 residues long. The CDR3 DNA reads TGTGCCAGCAGACAGACAGTTAACACTGAAGCTTTCTTT. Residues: CASRQTVNTEAFF.

For the CDR3, the DNA is TGTGCCAGCAGTCGGGGGACCAATCAGCCCCAGCATTTT. Translated: CASSRGTNQPQHF. This sequence joins TRBV11-1 and TRBJ1-5, with D tentatively TRBD1 (5 bases). Trimming took 6 bases from V and 3 from J, leaving 9 bases between them. The CDR3 extends over 13 amino acids. The V gene's germline CDR1 is SGHAT and CDR2 FQDESV (reference sequence).

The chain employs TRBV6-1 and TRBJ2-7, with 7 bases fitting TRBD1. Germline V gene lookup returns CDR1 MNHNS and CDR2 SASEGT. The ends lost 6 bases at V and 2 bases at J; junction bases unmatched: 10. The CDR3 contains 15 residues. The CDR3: CASSLGGAYPYEQYF. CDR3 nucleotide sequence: TGTGCCAGCAGCCTAGGGGGCGCGTATCCCTACGAGCAGTACTTC.

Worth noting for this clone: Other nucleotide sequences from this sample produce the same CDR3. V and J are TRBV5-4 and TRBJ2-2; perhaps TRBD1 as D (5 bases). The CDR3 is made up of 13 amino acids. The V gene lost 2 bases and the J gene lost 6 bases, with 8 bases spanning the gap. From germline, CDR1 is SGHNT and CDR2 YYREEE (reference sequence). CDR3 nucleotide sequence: TGTGCCAGCAGCTTCTCAGGGTCCGGGGAGCTGTTTTTT. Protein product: CASSFSGSGELFF.

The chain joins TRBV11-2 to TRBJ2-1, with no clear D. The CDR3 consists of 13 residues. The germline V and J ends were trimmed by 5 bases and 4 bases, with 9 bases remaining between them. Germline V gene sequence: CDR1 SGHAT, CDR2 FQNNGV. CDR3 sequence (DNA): TGTGCCAGCAGCCAGGTGGGGTACAATGAGCAGTTCTTC. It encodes CASSQVGYNEQFF.

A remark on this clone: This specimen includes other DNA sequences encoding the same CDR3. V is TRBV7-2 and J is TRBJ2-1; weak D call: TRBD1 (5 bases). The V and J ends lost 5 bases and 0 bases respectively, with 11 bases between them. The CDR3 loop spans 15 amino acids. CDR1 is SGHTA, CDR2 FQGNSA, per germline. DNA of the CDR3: TGTGCCAGCAGCCTTGACAGAAGCTCCTACAATGAGCAGTTCTTC. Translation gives CASSLDRSSYNEQFF.

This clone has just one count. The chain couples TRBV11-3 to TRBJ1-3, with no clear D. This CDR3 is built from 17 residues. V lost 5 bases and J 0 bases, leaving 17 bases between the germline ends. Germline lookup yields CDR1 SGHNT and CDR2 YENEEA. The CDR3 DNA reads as TGTGCCAGCAGCCCCGAGATGGGGAAGGACTCTGGAAACACCATATATTTT. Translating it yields CASSPEMGKDSGNTIYF.

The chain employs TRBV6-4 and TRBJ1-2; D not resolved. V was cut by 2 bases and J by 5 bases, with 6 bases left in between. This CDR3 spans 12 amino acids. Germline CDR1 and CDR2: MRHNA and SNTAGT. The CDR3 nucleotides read TGTGCCAGCAGTGACGGCAGTTATGGCTACACCTTC. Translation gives CASSDGSYGYTF.

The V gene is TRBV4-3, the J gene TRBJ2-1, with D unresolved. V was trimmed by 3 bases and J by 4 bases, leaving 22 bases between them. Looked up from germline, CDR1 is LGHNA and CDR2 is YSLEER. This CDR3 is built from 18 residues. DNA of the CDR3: TGCGCCAGCAGCCAGGACCTATCGAGTACAGATACTTACAATGAGCAGTTCTTC. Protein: CASSQDLSSTDTYNEQFF.

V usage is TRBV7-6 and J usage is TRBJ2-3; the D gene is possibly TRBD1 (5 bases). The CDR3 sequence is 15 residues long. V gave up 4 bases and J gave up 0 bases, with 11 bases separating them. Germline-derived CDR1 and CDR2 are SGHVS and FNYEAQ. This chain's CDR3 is CASSSDSHSTDTQYF. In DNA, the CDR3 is TGTGCCAGCAGCTCCGACAGTCACAGCACAGATACGCAGTATTTT.

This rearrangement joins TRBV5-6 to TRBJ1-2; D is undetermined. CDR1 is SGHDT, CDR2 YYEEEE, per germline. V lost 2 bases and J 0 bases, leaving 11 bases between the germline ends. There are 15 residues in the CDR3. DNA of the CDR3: TGTGCCAGCAGCTTTAGCACGTCGTCTAACTATGGCTACACCTTC. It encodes CASSFSTSSNYGYTF.

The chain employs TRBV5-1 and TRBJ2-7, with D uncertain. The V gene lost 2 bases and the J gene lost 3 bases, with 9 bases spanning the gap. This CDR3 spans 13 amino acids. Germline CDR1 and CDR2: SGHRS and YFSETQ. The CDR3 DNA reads TGCGCCAGCAGCTTTGTCAGTGACTACGAGCAGTACTTC. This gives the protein CASSFVSDYEQYF.

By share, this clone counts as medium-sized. The CDR3, as DNA: TGCAGCGTTGAAGGGGACAGGGGAGACTATGGCTACACCTTC. As protein: CSVEGDRGDYGYTF. The chain is built from TRBV29-1 and TRBJ1-2; 10 bases line up with TRBD1. Germline loops: CDR1 SQVTM, CDR2 ANQGSEA. V shed 1 base, J shed 3 bases, and the junction held 2 bases outside the gene matches. The CDR3 contains 14 residues.

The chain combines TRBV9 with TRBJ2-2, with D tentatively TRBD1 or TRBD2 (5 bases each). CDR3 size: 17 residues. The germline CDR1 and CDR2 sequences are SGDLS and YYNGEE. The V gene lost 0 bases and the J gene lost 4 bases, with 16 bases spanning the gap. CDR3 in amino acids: CASSVGRGPKGTGELFF. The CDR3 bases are TGTGCCAGCAGCGTAGGACGGGGCCCGAAGGGCACCGGGGAGCTGTTTTTT. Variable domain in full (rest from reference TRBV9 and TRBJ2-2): DSGVTQTPKHLITATGQRVTLRCSPRSGDLSVYWYQQSLDQGLQFLIQYYNGEERAKGNILERFSAQQFPDLHSELNLSSLELGDSALYFCASSVGRGPKGTGELFFGEGSRLTVL.

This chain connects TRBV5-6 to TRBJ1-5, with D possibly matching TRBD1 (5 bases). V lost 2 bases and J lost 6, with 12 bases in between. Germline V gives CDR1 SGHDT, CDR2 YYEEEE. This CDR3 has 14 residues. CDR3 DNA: TGTGCCAGCAGCTTTCGGAGGGGCGGTCAGCCCCAGCATTTT. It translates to CASSFRRGGQPQHF.

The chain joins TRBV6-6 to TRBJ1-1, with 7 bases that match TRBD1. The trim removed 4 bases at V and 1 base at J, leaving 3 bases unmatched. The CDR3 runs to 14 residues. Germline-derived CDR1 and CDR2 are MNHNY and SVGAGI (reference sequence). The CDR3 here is CASSLRTGNTEAFF. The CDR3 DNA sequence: TGTGCCAGCAGTTTACGGACAGGGAACACTGAAGCTTTCTTT.

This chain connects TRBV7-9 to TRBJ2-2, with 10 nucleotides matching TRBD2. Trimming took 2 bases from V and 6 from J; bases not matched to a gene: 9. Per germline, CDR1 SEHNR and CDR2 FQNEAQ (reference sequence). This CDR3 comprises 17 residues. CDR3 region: CASSLIGTSGTAGELFF. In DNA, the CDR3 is TGTGCCAGCAGCTTAATTGGTACTAGCGGGACGGCCGGGGAGCTGTTTTTT.

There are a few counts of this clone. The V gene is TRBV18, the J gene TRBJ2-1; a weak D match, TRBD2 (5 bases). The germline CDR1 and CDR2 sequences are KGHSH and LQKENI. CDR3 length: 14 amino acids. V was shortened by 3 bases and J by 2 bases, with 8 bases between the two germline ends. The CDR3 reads CASSPSGTYNEQFF. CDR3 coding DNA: TGTGCCAGCTCACCGAGCGGTACCTACAATGAGCAGTTCTTC.

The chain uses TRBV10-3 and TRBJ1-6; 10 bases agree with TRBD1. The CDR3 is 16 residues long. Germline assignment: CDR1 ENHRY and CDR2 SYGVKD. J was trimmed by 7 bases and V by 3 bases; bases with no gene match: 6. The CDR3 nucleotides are TGTGCCATCAGTGATATTCCGGGACAGGGGAATTCACCCCTCCACTTT. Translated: CAISDIPGQGNSPLHF.

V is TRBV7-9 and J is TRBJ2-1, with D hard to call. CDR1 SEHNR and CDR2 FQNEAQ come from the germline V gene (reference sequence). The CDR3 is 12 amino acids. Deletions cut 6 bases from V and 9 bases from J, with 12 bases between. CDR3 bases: TGTGCCAGCAGTCCTGGGGTGTTTGAGCAGTTCTTC. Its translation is CASSPGVFEQFF.

Here the CDR3 DNA reads TGTGCCAGCAGTTTATTTGGGGGGTGGGATAATTCACCCCTCCACTTT. Translating it yields CASSLFGGWDNSPLHF. The V and J genes are TRBV27 and TRBJ1-6, with a possible D match to TRBD1 (5 bases). V dropped 1 base and J dropped 5 bases, with 12 bases sitting between them. This CDR3 has 16 residues. Looked up from germline, CDR1 is MNHEY and CDR2 is SMNVEV (reference sequence).

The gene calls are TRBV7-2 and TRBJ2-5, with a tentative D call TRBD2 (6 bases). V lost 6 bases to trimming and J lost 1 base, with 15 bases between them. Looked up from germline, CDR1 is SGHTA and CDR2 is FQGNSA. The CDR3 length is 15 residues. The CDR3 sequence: CASRSGGRFQETQYF. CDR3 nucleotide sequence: TGTGCCAGCAGGAGCGGAGGGCGGTTCCAAGAGACCCAGTACTTC. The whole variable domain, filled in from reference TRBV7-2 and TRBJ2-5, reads GAGVSQSPSNKVTEKGKDVELRCDPISGHTALYWYRQSLGQGLEFLIYFQGNSAPDKSGLPSDRFSAERTGGSVSTLTIQRTQQEDSAVYLCASRSGGRFQETQYFGPGTRLLVL.

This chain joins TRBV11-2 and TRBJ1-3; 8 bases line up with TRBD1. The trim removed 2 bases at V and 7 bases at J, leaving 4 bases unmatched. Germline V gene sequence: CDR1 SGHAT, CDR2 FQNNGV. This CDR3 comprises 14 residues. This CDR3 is CASSLYQGANTIYF. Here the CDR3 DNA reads TGTGCCAGCAGCTTATATCAGGGGGCGAACACCATATATTTT. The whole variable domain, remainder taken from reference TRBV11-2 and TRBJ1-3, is EAGVAQSPRYKIIEKRQSVAFWCNPISGHATLYWYQQILGQGPKLLIQFQNNGVVDDSQLPKDRFSAERLKGVDSTLKIQPAKLEDSAVYLCASSLYQGANTIYFGEGSWLTVV.

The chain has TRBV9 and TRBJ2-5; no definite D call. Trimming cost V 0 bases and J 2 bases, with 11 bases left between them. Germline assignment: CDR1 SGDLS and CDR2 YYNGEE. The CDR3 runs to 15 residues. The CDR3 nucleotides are TGTGCCAGCAGCGTAGGCCTTGGGCAGCAAGAGACCCAGTACTTC. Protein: CASSVGLGQQETQYF.

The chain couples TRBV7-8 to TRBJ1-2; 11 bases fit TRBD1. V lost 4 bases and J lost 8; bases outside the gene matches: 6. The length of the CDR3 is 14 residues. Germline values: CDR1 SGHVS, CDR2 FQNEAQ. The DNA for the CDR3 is TGTGCCAGCAGCTCGGGACAGGGGGTGTGGGGCTACACCTTC. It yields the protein CASSSGQGVWGYTF. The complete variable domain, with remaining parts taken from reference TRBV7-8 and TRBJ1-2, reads GAGVSQSPRYKVAKRGQDVALRCDPISGHVSLFWYQQALGQGPEFLTYFQNEAQLDKSGLPSDRFFAERPEGSVSTLKIQRTQQEDSAVYLCASSSGQGVWGYTFGSGTRLTVV.

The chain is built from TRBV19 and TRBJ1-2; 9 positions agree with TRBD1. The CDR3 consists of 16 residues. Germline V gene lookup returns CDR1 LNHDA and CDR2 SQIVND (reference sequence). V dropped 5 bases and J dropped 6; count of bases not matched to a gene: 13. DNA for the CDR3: TGTGCCAGTAGTCGGTCTATAGGGGACAGGGCTGATGGCTACACCTTC. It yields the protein CASSRSIGDRADGYTF.

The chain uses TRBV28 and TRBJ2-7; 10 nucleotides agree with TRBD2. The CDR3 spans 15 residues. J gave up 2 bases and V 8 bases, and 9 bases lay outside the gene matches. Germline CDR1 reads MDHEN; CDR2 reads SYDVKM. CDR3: CASSLASGSPYEQYF. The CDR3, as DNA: TGTGCCAGCTCCCTCGCTAGCGGGAGCCCCTACGAGCAGTACTTC.